The clone carrying this TCR beta chain came up many times. The CDR3 loop spans 11 amino acids. With 0 bases removed from V and 5 bases from J, the gap between germline ends came to 1 base. Reverse transcription of about 500 ng total RNA with a constant-region primer produced TCR beta cDNA. Library construction for TCR beta comprised three nested multiplex PCR rounds performed with slightly modified ARM-PCR. Both of the initial two PCR rounds ran for about 9 cycles and employed TRBV1-TRBV30 forward primers alongside a C-beta reverse primer. TCRdb fed the multiplex PCR reads into MiXCR, producing one record per CDR3 protein. The table shows just over 300,000 distinct CDR3 sequences, with almost 60% occurring only once. This record belongs to a study of tumor-infiltrating lymphocytes in primary liver carcinoma. Unsorted whole blood served as the source of blood RNA, and germline DNA was extracted as well. Donors were untreated and chronically infected with HBV. Before any surgery took place, approximately 4 milliliters of peripheral blood were collected.

V is TRBV12-3 or TRBV12-4 and J is TRBJ1-2, with D uncertain. The origin of this receptor is a woman aged 30 to 39 with primary liver carcinoma and hepatitis B virus infection. The sequenced material came from peripheral blood. For the CDR3, the DNA is TGTGCCAGCAGTTTAGCGTATGGCTACACCTTC. This encodes CASSLAYGYTF.